The 17 T cell receptor beta chains below were found in one sample sequenced in a study of CD8 T cells in ankylosing spondylitis. Study outcomes and limitations: Seemingly characteristic of ankylosing spondylitis blood was a TCR beta motif consisting of roughly 8 highly homologous variants.

For these receptors, no antigen is known. Each CDR3 protein gets one entry after TCRdb re-called the 5' RACE reads with MiXCR. This sample has around 770,000 distinct CDR3 sequences, with 12% found just once. Sequenced material: blood, either unsorted or a sorted T cell fraction (not recorded which). These TCRs come from a male donor with ankylosing spondylitis.

The V call is TRBV9, the J call TRBJ2-1; D unresolved. Trimming cost V 0 bases and J 10 bases, with 5 bases left between them. The CDR3 is 11 amino acids. Per germline, CDR1 SGDLS and CDR2 YYNGEE. The CDR3 DNA sequence: TGTGCCAGCAGCGTAGTAGAGGAGCAGTTCTTC. Encoded protein: CASSVVEEQFF.

This clonotype has just a few counts. The chain is built from TRBV20-1 and TRBJ2-7, with D perhaps being TRBD1 or TRBD2 (6 bases each). Germline loops: CDR1 DFQATT, CDR2 SNEGSKA (reference sequence). Trimming pared 6 bases from V and 2 bases from J, leaving 14 bases between. CDR3 size: 13 residues. Here the CDR3 DNA reads TGCAGTGCCCTCGACAGGACTACCTACGAGCAGTACTTC. It encodes CSALDRTTYEQYF.

This clonotype showed up just a few times. The CDR3 DNA is TGCAGTGCTAGTCGCAGACCCACTGAAGCTTTCTTT. As protein: CSASRRPTEAFF. V gene TRBV20-1 combines with J gene TRBJ1-1, with D uncertain. V was clipped by 3 bases and J by 4 bases, with 9 bases between them. Germline values: CDR1 DFQATT, CDR2 SNEGSKA (reference sequence). The CDR3 covers 12 residues.

The rearrangement links TRBV5-6 to TRBJ2-6, with TRBD2 matching 9 bases. The CDR3 runs to 17 residues. Germline CDR1 SGHDT, CDR2 YYEEEE. V was clipped by 4 bases and J by 0 bases; unmatched bases: 5. In nucleotides, the CDR3 is TGTGCCAGCAGCGCTAGCGGGACTCTCTCTGGGGCCAACGTCCTGACTTTC. Its translation: CASSASGTLSGANVLTF.

This clonotype was seen at least ten times. The chain uses TRBV5-1 and TRBJ2-7, with unresolved D. V lost 7 bases and J lost 3, with 17 bases in between. Germline lookup yields CDR1 SGHRS and CDR2 YFSETQ. CDR3 size: 14 residues. CDR3 DNA sequence: TGCGCCAGCCGACCTCGACCGGACGGCTACGAGCAGTACTTC. Protein sequence: CASRPRPDGYEQYF.

This clonotype was found many times. The chain joins TRBV5-1 to TRBJ2-5; D may be TRBD1 (6 bases). The V gene lost 1 base and the J gene lost 5 bases, with 18 bases spanning the gap. The CDR3 is made up of 16 amino acids. Germline assignment: CDR1 SGHRS and CDR2 YFSETQ. This CDR3 is CASSLNPTGIGETQYF. In DNA, the CDR3 is TGCGCCAGCAGCTTGAATCCAACAGGGATAGGGGAGACCCAGTACTTC.

A few counts support this clonotype. CDR3: CASSYSRTVGYTF. The CDR3 DNA sequence: TGTGCCAGCAGTTACTCGAGAACAGTCGGCTACACCTTC. The chain couples TRBV6-2 or TRBV6-3 to TRBJ1-2; D is uncertain. Germline loops: CDR1 MNHEY, CDR2 SVGEGT. Between the trimmed V and J ends, which lost 0 bases and 8 bases, there was a span of 10 bases. The CDR3 extends over 13 amino acids.

The chain combines TRBV4-3 with TRBJ1-5; D gene ambiguous. The CDR3 covers 14 residues. Trimming cost V 4 bases and J 2 bases, with 9 bases left between them. Germline values: CDR1 LGHNA, CDR2 YSLEER. CDR3 sequence (DNA): TGCGCCAGCAGCCCGTCTCGGGGCAATCAGCCCCAGCATTTT. It yields the protein CASSPSRGNQPQHF.

This clonotype appeared many times. The chain has TRBV12-3 or TRBV12-4 and TRBJ1-5; D call uncertain. CDR3 length: 13 amino acids. Trimming cost V 6 bases and J 7 bases, with 13 bases left between them. CDR3 nucleotide sequence: TGTGCCAGCAGCCGCTTCTTGGTGCAGCCCCAGCATTTT. Protein product: CASSRFLVQPQHF.

There are many counts of this clonotype. V is TRBV6-2 or TRBV6-3 and J is TRBJ2-7, with TRBD1 matching 7 bases. V shed 6 bases and J 3 bases; nucleotides not matched to a gene: 14. Germline CDR1 reads MNHEY; CDR2 reads SVGEGT. The CDR3 has 16 residues. CDR3 loop: CASRRYRGATNYEQYF. CDR3 bases: TGTGCCAGCAGACGGTACAGGGGAGCTACAAACTACGAGCAGTACTTC.

Ten or more counts support this clonotype. The gene calls are TRBV7-2 and TRBJ1-5, with TRBD1 matching 7 bases. V shed 3 bases, J shed 5 bases, and the junction held 4 bases outside the gene matches. Germline V gene lookup returns CDR1 SGHTA and CDR2 FQGNSA. This CDR3 is built from 14 residues. The CDR3 bases are TGTGCCAGCAGCTTCGGGACAGCCCATCAGCCCCAGCATTTT. It is translated as CASSFGTAHQPQHF.

This chain connects TRBV28 to TRBJ2-3; TRBD1 matches 8 bases. V trimming: 6 bases; J trimming: 0 bases; junction bases outside the gene matches: 11. The germline CDR1 and CDR2 sequences are MDHEN and SYDVKM. The CDR3 has 17 residues. For the CDR3, the DNA is TGTGCCAGCAGCCGCCTCTACACAGGGGGTAGCACAGATACGCAGTATTTT. It yields the protein CASSRLYTGGSTDTQYF.

This clonotype was counted between two and nine times. The rearrangement joins TRBV20-1 to TRBJ2-3, with TRBD2 matching 9 bases. V lost 1 base to trimming and J lost 5 bases; unmatched junction nucleotides: 10. This CDR3 is 16 amino acids long. Germline assignment: CDR1 DFQATT and CDR2 SNEGSKA (reference sequence). DNA of the CDR3: TGCAGTGCTAGAGCACGACTAGCGGCAGTTCGAGATACGCAGTATTTT. This translates into CSARARLAAVRDTQYF.

This clonotype has at least ten counts. The V and J genes are TRBV6-1 and TRBJ2-7, with D possibly TRBD1 on 6 matching bases. CDR3 length: 17 residues. V gave up 10 bases and J gave up 3 bases, with 28 bases separating them. Germline V lookup: CDR1 MNHNS, CDR2 SASEGT. The CDR3 region has the DNA TGTGCCACCTCCCCATCCCGTGCCATCTCGACAGGCTACGAGCAGTACTTC. Translating gives CATSPSRAISTGYEQYF.

The chain combines TRBV11-2 with TRBJ2-1; 12 bases are a match to TRBD2. This CDR3 comprises 19 residues. V lost 1 base to trimming and J lost 0 bases; unmatched junction nucleotides: 7. Looked up from germline, CDR1 is SGHAT and CDR2 is FQNNGV. The CDR3: CASSLVGTSGPSSYNEQFF. The CDR3 nucleotides are TGTGCCAGCAGCTTAGTGGGGACTAGCGGGCCGAGCTCCTACAATGAGCAGTTCTTC.

This clonotype has only one observation. This rearrangement joins TRBV6-2 or TRBV6-3 to TRBJ2-1, with D tentatively TRBD2 (5 bases). The CDR3 has 17 residues. Germline CDR1 and CDR2: MNHEY and SVGEGT. V was cut by 8 bases and J by 2 bases, with 22 bases left in between. In DNA form, the CDR3 reads TGTGCCAGCTTTCGTGGGCAGCGGAACTTTACCTACAATGAGCAGTTCTTC. Its translation: CASFRGQRNFTYNEQFF.

This clonotype was counted many times. The genes are TRBV6-5 and TRBJ1-2, with D perhaps TRBD1 (5 bases). The germline V gene has CDR1 MNHEY and CDR2 SVGAGI. CDR3 length: 12 residues. V was pared by 5 bases and J by 7 bases, with 11 bases between. CDR3 coding DNA: TGTGCCAGCAGTCAGGGTTCGCGTGGCTACACCTTC. Its translation: CASSQGSRGYTF.